This T cell receptor beta chain was profiled in a study of T cell responses to AZD1222 COVID-19 vaccine. For the study at large: Pooling covered second doses at about 4 or about 12 weeks.

Data came from immunoSEQ multiplex PCR; TCRdb stores just in-frame clones and leaves some out. The sample has 150,000 to 200,000 clones; roughly nine tenths are singletons. General study findings and limits: The number of AZD1222 recipients seropositive at baseline was only five or six. Repertoires were collected only later (after the peak T cell response had occurred).

For this clone: Its matching antigen is unknown.

The CDR3 is 14 amino acids. CDR1 LNHNV and CDR2 YYDKDF come from the germline V gene (reference sequence). The V and J ends lost 2 bases and 4 bases respectively, with 11 bases between them. The rearrangement uses TRBV15 and TRBJ1-2; D may be TRBD1 (6 bases). The TCR comes from an adult in good health. The specimen was peripheral blood, collected on day 0 of AZD1222 vaccination. The CDR3 DNA reads TGTGCCACCAGCAGATCCTCGACAGGCTATGGCTACACCTTC. Amino acid sequence: CATSRSSTGYGYTF.